The 17 T cell receptor beta chains below were found in one sample sequenced in a study of T cell repertoires in cytomegalovirus infection. Via MiXCR, TCRdb re-called the reads, giving one row per CDR3 protein. The sample records approximately 490,000 distinct CDR3 sequences, around 11% being singletons. The sequencing input was PBMCs. The source is a human donor in good health (CMV status not recorded). Some clones in this sample may be carry-over from other donors' samples.

This clonotype came up many times. The chain carries TRBV5-1 and TRBJ2-1, with unresolved D. Germline CDR1 SGHRS, CDR2 YFSETQ. V was clipped by 2 bases and J by 5 bases, with 8 bases between them. The CDR3 loop spans 13 amino acids. CDR3 sequence (DNA): TGCGCCAGCAGCTTTACAGCCCACAATGAGCAGTTCTTC. As protein: CASSFTAHNEQFF.

This clonotype occurred a few times. The chain combines TRBV6-5 with TRBJ2-7, with D possibly matching TRBD1 (6 bases). This CDR3 contains 13 residues. CDR1 MNHEY and CDR2 SVGAGI come from the germline V gene. V lost 2 bases and J 3 bases, leaving 8 bases between the germline ends. This chain's CDR3 is CASSYTGNYEQYF. The CDR3 DNA sequence: TGTGCCAGCAGTTACACAGGGAACTACGAGCAGTACTTC.

Many counts were recorded for this clonotype. The chain is built from TRBV7-3 and TRBJ2-3, with D unclear. Germline V gene lookup returns CDR1 SGHTA and CDR2 FQGTGA. This CDR3 has 13 amino acids. V shed 5 bases and J shed 5 bases, with 11 bases lying between them. The CDR3: CASSPGKGDTQYF. As DNA, the CDR3 is TGTGCCAGCAGCCCCGGTAAAGGAGATACGCAGTATTTT.

This clonotype has only a few counts. V usage is TRBV20-1 and J usage is TRBJ1-4; 7 positions agree with TRBD1. V lost 3 bases and J lost 7; bases outside the gene matches: 11. Germline assignment: CDR1 DFQATT and CDR2 SNEGSKA (reference sequence). The CDR3 loop spans 15 amino acids. CDR3 DNA sequence: TGCAGTGCTAGTCTGGCAGGGGACAGACGTGAAAAACTGTTTTTT. Amino acid sequence: CSASLAGDRREKLFF.

This clonotype was detected many times. The chain joins TRBV2 to TRBJ2-7, with 7 bases that match TRBD1. V lost 4 bases, J lost 5 bases, and 8 bases stayed unmatched. This CDR3 has 14 amino acids. CDR1 is SNHLY, CDR2 FYNNEI, per germline. The CDR3 DNA sequence: TGTGCCAGCAGTGCGACAGGGAGAAGCCACGAGCAGTACTTC. It translates to CASSATGRSHEQYF.

The genes are TRBV19 and TRBJ2-4; no firm D call. CDR3 length: 10 amino acids. Germline CDR1 is LNHDA and CDR2 is SQIVND (reference sequence). The V gene lost 8 bases and the J gene lost 8 bases, with 7 bases spanning the gap. The CDR3 coding sequence is TGTGCCAGTGGCTCGGACATTCAGTACTTC. Encoded protein: CASGSDIQYF.

There are many counts of this clonotype. This rearrangement joins TRBV28 to TRBJ1-5; D gene unclear. Germline assignment: CDR1 MDHEN and CDR2 SYDVKM. This CDR3 is built from 15 residues. With 6 bases removed from V and 2 bases from J, the gap between germline ends came to 14 bases. The CDR3 region has the DNA TGTGCCAGCAGCCCGGACCTGGGAGGCAATCAGCCCCAGCATTTT. It encodes CASSPDLGGNQPQHF.

This clonotype was recorded many times. This rearrangement joins TRBV7-8 to TRBJ1-5; the D is unclear. The ends were cut back, 2 bases at V and 8 bases at J, with 10 bases in the middle. The CDR3 runs 13 residues. Germline V lookup: CDR1 SGHVS, CDR2 FQNEAQ. CDR3 region: CASSLTPGEPQHF. The CDR3 DNA sequence: TGTGCCAGCAGCTTAACCCCCGGTGAGCCCCAGCATTTT.

This clonotype was seen at least ten times. The chain carries TRBV7-9 and TRBJ1-2; TRBD1 matches 7 bases. V was clipped by 5 bases and J by 3 bases; unmatched bases: 6. Germline CDR1 is SEHNR and CDR2 is FQNEAQ (reference sequence). The CDR3 runs to 14 residues. The CDR3 is CASSGWGTDYGYTF. Written as DNA, the CDR3 is TGTGCCAGCAGCGGCTGGGGGACAGACTATGGCTACACCTTC.

The CDR3 region is CSARARGNSYEQYF. The DNA for the CDR3 is TGCAGTGCTAGGGCCAGGGGTAACTCCTACGAGCAGTACTTC. V and J are TRBV20-1 and TRBJ2-7; D is perhaps TRBD1 (6 bases). This CDR3 has 14 residues. The germline gives CDR1 DFQATT, CDR2 SNEGSKA (reference sequence). Trimming stripped 3 bases from V and 0 bases from J, with 12 bases between.

This clonotype was seen a few times. CDR3 nucleotide sequence: TGTGCCAGTAGTATAGATGGACAGGCCGGCGCTTTCTTT. It yields the protein CASSIDGQAGAFF. The gene calls are TRBV19 and TRBJ1-1; 7 bases align to TRBD1. This CDR3 spans 13 amino acids. Germline CDR1 LNHDA, CDR2 SQIVND (reference sequence). Germline trimming cut 0 bases from V and 11 bases from J; bases unmatched to any gene: 6.

In its sample, this clonotype was seen many times. The chain couples TRBV11-2 to TRBJ1-1; TRBD1 might be the D (6 bases). CDR3 length: 14 amino acids. Germline CDR1 and CDR2: SGHAT and FQNNGV. V was clipped by 4 bases and J by 6 bases, with 15 bases between them. The DNA for the CDR3 is TGTGCCAGCAGCTCCTCGGGGGCCCACGCTGAAGCTTTCTTT. It codes for CASSSSGAHAEAFF.

This clonotype was seen at least ten times. V gene TRBV19 combines with J gene TRBJ1-2; D might be TRBD1 (6 bases). The CDR3 length is 13 residues. CDR1 LNHDA and CDR2 SQIVND come from the germline V gene (reference sequence). Trimming took 6 bases from V and 6 from J, leaving 14 bases between them. CDR3 sequence: CASSFRDTDGYTF. As DNA, the CDR3 is TGTGCCAGTAGCTTCAGGGACACAGATGGCTACACCTTC.

The chain is built from TRBV3-1 and TRBJ2-7, with TRBD1 matching 9 bases. Per the germline V gene, CDR1 is LGHDT and CDR2 is YNNKEL (reference sequence). This CDR3 has 15 residues. The V segment lost 3 bases and the J segment 6 bases; nucleotides outside the gene matches: 9. CDR3 sequence: CASSHSGQGVGEQYF. In nucleotides, the CDR3 is TGTGCCAGCAGCCATTCGGGACAGGGTGTCGGCGAGCAGTACTTC.

On this clonotype: This may stem from a read error, because a much larger clone lies one nucleotide away. The V call is TRBV5-4, the J call TRBJ2-3; 13 positions match TRBD2. V was pared by 5 bases and J by 2 bases, with 5 bases of the junction left unmatched. This CDR3 has 16 amino acids. The germline V gene encodes CDR1 SGHNT and CDR2 YYREEE (reference sequence). The CDR3 coding sequence is TGTGCCAGCAGTGCCGGGACTAGCGGGGCCACAGATACGCAGTATTTT. Its translation is CASSAGTSGATDTQYF. The whole variable domain, filled in from reference TRBV5-4 and TRBJ2-3, reads ETGVTQSPTHLIKTRGQQVTLRCSSQSGHNTVSWYQQALGQGPQFIFQYYREEENGRGNFPPRFSGLQFPNYSSELNVNALELDDSALYLCASSAGTSGATDTQYFGPGTRLTVL.

CDR3 DNA: TGTGCCAGTAGTATTCCTAGCGGGGGGGCCCAGACCCAGTACTTC. Protein sequence: CASSIPSGGAQTQYF. The chain couples TRBV19 to TRBJ2-5; 12 bases match TRBD2. The CDR3 sequence is 15 residues long. The V gene's germline CDR1 is LNHDA and CDR2 SQIVND (reference sequence). J was trimmed by 6 bases and V by 3 bases; bases with no gene match: 5.

This clonotype turned up a few times. The J gene is TRBJ1-5, the V gene TRBV20-1; TRBD1 is a possible D gene (5 bases). Trimming pared 3 bases from V and 15 bases from J, leaving 21 bases between. Per germline, CDR1 DFQATT and CDR2 SNEGSKA (reference sequence). The CDR3 runs 13 residues. In nucleotides, the CDR3 is TGCAGTGCTAGGAGGCAGGGTAAAAGCGTGGGGCATTTT. It specifies CSARRQGKSVGHF.